This paragraph reports one T cell receptor (beta chain). This sample also contains other DNA sequences that code for the same CDR3. The data were produced by immunoSEQ multiplex PCR, yet TCRdb's version contains in-frame clones alone and is incomplete. The table has around 460,000 clones, approximately 90% seen once; the top ten hold roughly 0.84%. This sample was included in a study of blood T cell repertoires in COVID-19. About the research overall: The analysed material was cDNA or gDNA that came from T cells, B-cell-depleted T cells, or PBMCs.

This clonotype was obtained from a young man with COVID-19, enrolled during active disease. The material sequenced was peripheral blood.

CDR3 nucleotides: TGCGCCAGCAGCTTGGCCGCTAACTATGGCTACACCTTC. This encodes CASSLAANYGYTF. The V gene is TRBV5-1, the J gene TRBJ1-2; D gene unclear. CDR3 size: 13 residues. Per germline, CDR1 SGHRS and CDR2 YFSETQ. V gave up 0 bases and J gave up 0 bases, with 3 bases separating them.